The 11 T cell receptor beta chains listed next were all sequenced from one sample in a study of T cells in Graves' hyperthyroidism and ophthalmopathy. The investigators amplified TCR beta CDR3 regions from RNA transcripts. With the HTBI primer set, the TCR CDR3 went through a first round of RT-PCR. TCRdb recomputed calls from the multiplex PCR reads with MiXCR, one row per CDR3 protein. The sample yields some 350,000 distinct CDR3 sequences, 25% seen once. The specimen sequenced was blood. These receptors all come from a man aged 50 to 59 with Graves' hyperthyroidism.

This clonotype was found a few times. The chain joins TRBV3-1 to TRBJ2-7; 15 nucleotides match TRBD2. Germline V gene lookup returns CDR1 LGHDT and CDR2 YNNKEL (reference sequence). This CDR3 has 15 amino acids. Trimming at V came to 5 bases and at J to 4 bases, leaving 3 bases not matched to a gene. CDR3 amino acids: CASSDGLAGGYEQYF. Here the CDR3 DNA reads TGTGCCAGCAGCGACGGACTAGCGGGAGGGTACGAGCAGTACTTC.

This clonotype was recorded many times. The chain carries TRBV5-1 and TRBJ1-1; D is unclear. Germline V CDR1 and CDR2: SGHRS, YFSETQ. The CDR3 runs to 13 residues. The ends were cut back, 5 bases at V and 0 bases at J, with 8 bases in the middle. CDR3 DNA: TGCGCCAGCAGTTCTTACATGAACACTGAAGCTTTCTTT. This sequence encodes CASSSYMNTEAFF.

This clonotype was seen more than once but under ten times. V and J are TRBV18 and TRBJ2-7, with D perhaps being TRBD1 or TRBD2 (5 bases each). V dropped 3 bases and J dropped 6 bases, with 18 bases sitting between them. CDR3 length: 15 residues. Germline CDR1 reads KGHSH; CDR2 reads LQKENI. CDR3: CASSPTPGPSVEQYF. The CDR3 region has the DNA TGTGCCAGCTCACCCACGCCGGGACCCTCGGTCGAGCAGTACTTC. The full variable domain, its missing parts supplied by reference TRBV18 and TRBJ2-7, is NAGVMQNPRHLVRRRGQEARLRCSPMKGHSHVYWYRQLPEEGLKFMVYLQKENIIDESGMPKERFSAEFPKEGPSILRIQQVVRGDSAAYFCASSPTPGPSVEQYFGPGTRLTVT.

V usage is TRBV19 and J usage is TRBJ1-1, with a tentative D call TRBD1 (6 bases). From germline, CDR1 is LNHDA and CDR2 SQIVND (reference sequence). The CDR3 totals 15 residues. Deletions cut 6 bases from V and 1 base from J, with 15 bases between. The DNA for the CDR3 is TGTGCCAGTAGACTCCGGGACATAAAGAACACTGAAGCTTTCTTT. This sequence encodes CASRLRDIKNTEAFF.

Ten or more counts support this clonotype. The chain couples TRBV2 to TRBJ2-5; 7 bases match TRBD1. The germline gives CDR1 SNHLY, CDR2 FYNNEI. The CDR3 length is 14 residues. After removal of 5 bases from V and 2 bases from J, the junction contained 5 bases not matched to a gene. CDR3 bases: TGTGCCAGCAGTCGGGACAGTCAACAAGAGACCCAGTACTTC. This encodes CASSRDSQQETQYF. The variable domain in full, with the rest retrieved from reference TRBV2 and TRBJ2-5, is EPEVTQTPSHQVTQMGQEVILRCVPISNHLYFYWYRQILGQKVEFLVSFYNNEISEKSEIFDDQFSVERPDGSNFTLKIRSTKLEDSAMYFCASSRDSQQETQYFGPGTRLLVL.

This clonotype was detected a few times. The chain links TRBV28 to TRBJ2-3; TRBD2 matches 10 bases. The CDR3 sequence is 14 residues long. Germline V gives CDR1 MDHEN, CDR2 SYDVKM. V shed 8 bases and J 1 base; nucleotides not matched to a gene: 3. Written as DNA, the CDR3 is TGTGCCAGCGGCAGCGGGGGGGGCACAGATACGCAGTATTTT. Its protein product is CASGSGGGTDTQYF.

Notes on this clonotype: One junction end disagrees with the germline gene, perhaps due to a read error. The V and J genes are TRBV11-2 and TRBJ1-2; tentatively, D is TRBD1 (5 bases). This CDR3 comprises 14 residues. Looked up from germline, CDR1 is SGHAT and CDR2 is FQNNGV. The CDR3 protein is CASSSLAGPYDYTF. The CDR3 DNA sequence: TGTGCCAGCAGCTCCTTAGCAGGGCCCTATGACTACACCTTC.

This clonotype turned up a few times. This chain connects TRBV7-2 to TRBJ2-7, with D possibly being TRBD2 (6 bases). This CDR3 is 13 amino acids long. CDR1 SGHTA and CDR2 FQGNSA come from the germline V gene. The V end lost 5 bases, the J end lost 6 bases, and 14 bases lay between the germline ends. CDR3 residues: CASSQDPEGEQYF. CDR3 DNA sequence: TGTGCCAGCAGCCAAGATCCGGAGGGCGAGCAGTACTTC.

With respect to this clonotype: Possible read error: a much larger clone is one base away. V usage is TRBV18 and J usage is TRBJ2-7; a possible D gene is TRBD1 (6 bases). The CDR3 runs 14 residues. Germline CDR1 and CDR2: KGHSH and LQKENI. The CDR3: CASSRTGTNYERYF. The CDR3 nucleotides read TGTGCCAGCTCACGAACTGGGACAAACTACGAGCGGTACTTC.

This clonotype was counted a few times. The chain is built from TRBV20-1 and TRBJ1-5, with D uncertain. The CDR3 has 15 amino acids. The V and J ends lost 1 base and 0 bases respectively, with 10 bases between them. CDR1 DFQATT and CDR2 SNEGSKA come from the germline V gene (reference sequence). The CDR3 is CSARAAGYSNQPQHF. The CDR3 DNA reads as TGCAGTGCTAGAGCTGCAGGTTATAGCAATCAGCCCCAGCATTTT.

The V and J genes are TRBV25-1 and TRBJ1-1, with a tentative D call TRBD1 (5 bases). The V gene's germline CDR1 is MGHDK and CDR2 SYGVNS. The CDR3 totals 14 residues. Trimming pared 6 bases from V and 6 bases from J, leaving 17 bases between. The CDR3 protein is CASRGTGTQPEAFF. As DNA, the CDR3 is TGTGCCAGCAGGGGAACCGGGACCCAGCCTGAAGCTTTCTTT.